The 3 T cell receptor beta chains reported below all come from one sample, sequenced in a study of blood T cell repertoires in COVID-19. Clones were sequenced by immunoSEQ multiplex PCR, and TCRdb holds only the in-frame ones, with some missing. The data show approximately 330,000 clones, with roughly 89% seen just once and 9.5% to 10% held by the top ten. Sequences were obtained from peripheral blood. The origin of the receptors is a man in his thirties or forties with COVID-19, enrolled during active disease.

The chain is built from TRBV27 and TRBJ1-2; tentative D call: TRBD1 (6 bases). This CDR3 has 16 amino acids. Germline values: CDR1 MNHEY, CDR2 SMNVEV (reference sequence). V lost 2 bases, J lost 0 bases, and 13 bases lay in between. The CDR3 loop reads CASSLRAGVSNYGYTF. The CDR3 region has the DNA TGTGCCAGCAGTTTACGGGCAGGGGTTTCTAACTATGGCTACACCTTC.

CDR3 nucleotides: TGTGCCAGCAGCCCCGGACAGGGCTCATTGGGCTACACCTTC. This codes for CASSPGQGSLGYTF. The chain has TRBV7-3 and TRBJ1-2, with 8 bases that match TRBD1. Germline V gene sequence: CDR1 SGHTA, CDR2 FQGTGA. Trimming cost V 5 bases and J 8 bases; bases outside gene matches: 10. This CDR3 has 14 amino acids.

This chain links TRBV9 with TRBJ2-2; tentatively, D is TRBD2 (5 bases). V was cut by 3 bases and J by 6 bases, with 18 bases left in between. The CDR3 totals 16 residues. Germline values: CDR1 SGDLS, CDR2 YYNGEE. For the CDR3, the DNA is TGTGCCAGCAGCGACCGGACTGCCCAGATCCCCGGGGAGCTGTTTTTT. Residues: CASSDRTAQIPGELFF.